A single sample is the source of the 17 T cell receptor beta chains below, sequenced in a study of CD8+CD57+ T cells in acquired aplastic anemia (dated by TCRdb to 2017 to 2018). Flow cytometry had shown CD8+CD57+ cell expansion in the patients selected for sequencing. The reads were generated on an Illumina HiSeq 2000. Profiling of TCR beta VDJ combinations and CDR3 sequences used genomic DNA as the template. TCRdb reprocessed the public reads (quality trimming at Q25 with fastp, clone calling with MiXCR) and kept in-frame beta chains. Each entry is one CDR3 protein sequence, shown with its most common DNA and genes. The sample table records 150,000 to 200,000 distinct CDR3 sequences; about 50% of these occur just once. 25% to 40% of the sample goes to the ten largest clones. The sequenced sample consisted of sorted CD4+, CD8+, or CD8+CD57+ T cells (not recorded which) from PBMCs. The receptors come from a human donor with aplastic anemia.

The J gene is TRBJ2-1, the V gene TRBV7-2, with TRBD1 as a possible D gene (6 bases). The length of the CDR3 is 12 residues. Germline CDR1 SGHTA, CDR2 FQGNSA. V lost 5 bases, J lost 9 bases, and 11 bases lay in between. CDR3 sequence: CASSETGTEQFF. The CDR3 nucleotides read TGTGCCAGCAGCGAAACAGGGACTGAGCAGTTCTTC.

Turning to this clonotype: Without the conserved terminal phenylalanine or tryptophan, this CDR3 likely stems from a read error. This chain uses TRBV6-5 with TRBJ1-1, with 7 bases aligning to TRBD1. Germline V gene sequence: CDR1 MNHEY, CDR2 SVGAGI. This CDR3 is built from 16 residues. The J segment lost 1 base and the V segment lost 2 bases, leaving 7 bases of the junction unmatched. CDR3 sequence: CASSYTRQGENTEAFL. CDR3 in DNA: TGTGCCAGCAGTTACACCCGACAGGGCGAGAACACTGAAGCTTTCCTT.

In this sample, this clonotype turned up a few times. The chain has TRBV6-1 and TRBJ1-1, with D uncertain. Trimming cost V 8 bases and J 8 bases, with 15 bases left between them. The CDR3 covers 12 residues. CDR1 MNHNS and CDR2 SASEGT come from the germline V gene. The CDR3 region is CASLDDSPEAFF. In nucleotides, the CDR3 is TGTGCCAGCTTGGATGATTCGCCGGAAGCTTTCTTT.

This clonotype was detected ten times or more. The chain couples TRBV4-3 to TRBJ2-7; the D gene could be TRBD1 or TRBD2 (5 bases each). This CDR3 contains 15 residues. Trimming left V 2 bases short and J 0 bases short, with 11 bases between. Germline CDR1 and CDR2: LGHNA and YSLEER. The CDR3 DNA reads TGCGCCAGCAGCCAATCCCGGGACCCCTCCTACGAGCAGTACTTC. This translates into CASSQSRDPSYEQYF.

The chain has TRBV24-1 and TRBJ1-2; no definite D call. The CDR3 runs to 14 residues. CDR1 is KGHDR, CDR2 SFDVKD, per germline. V was pared by 5 bases and J by 7 bases, with 16 bases between. For the CDR3, the DNA is TGTGCCACCAGTGCTACGTTATCACCCTCTGGCTACACCTTC. Amino acid sequence: CATSATLSPSGYTF.

This clonotype was seen at least ten times. One junction end does not reproduce the germline sequence, and a read error may be involved. The rearrangement uses TRBV15 and TRBJ1-3, with 7 bases identical to TRBD1. Per germline, CDR1 LNHNV and CDR2 YYDKDF (reference sequence). This CDR3 is 16 amino acids long. Here the CDR3 DNA reads TGTGCCACCAGCGGAGACAGGGCCCCCTCTGGAAACACCATATATTTT. It yields the protein CATSGDRAPSGNTIYF.

A few counts support this clonotype. J is TRBJ2-1 and V is TRBV6-1; TRBD2 agrees at 10 bases. From germline, CDR1 is MNHNS and CDR2 SASEGT. CDR3 length: 13 amino acids. Trimming removed 11 bases from V and 13 bases from J; junction bases left unmatched: 14. This CDR3 is CAVKLAGVIGQFF. CDR3 DNA sequence: TGTGCCGTAAAGCTAGCGGGAGTAATAGGACAGTTCTTC.

The chain combines TRBV5-1 with TRBJ1-1, with D hard to call. Trimming left V 4 bases short and J 5 bases short, with 9 bases between. The CDR3 runs 12 residues. Looked up from germline, CDR1 is SGHRS and CDR2 is YFSETQ. The CDR3 sequence is CASSIDGTEAFF. CDR3 DNA sequence: TGCGCCAGCAGCATCGACGGAACTGAAGCTTTCTTT.

Only a few counts were recorded for this clonotype. The rearrangement joins TRBV3-1 to TRBJ2-2; a possible D gene is TRBD1 (5 bases). Germline lookup yields CDR1 LGHDT and CDR2 YNNKEL (reference sequence). Trimming pared 2 bases from V and 3 bases from J, leaving 7 bases between. The CDR3 consists of 14 residues. CDR3: CASSQQGDTGELFF. CDR3 in DNA: TGTGCCAGCAGCCAACAGGGCGACACCGGGGAGCTGTTTTTT.

Note on this clonotype: An end of the junction differs from the germline gene, which may be a read error. V usage is TRBV9 and J usage is TRBJ2-2; tentative D call: TRBD2 (6 bases). CDR3 length: 11 residues. Germline CDR1 is SGDLS and CDR2 is YYNGEE. In nucleotides, the CDR3 is TGTGCCAGCAGCGCCGCCGGGGGGCTGTTTTTT. It specifies CASSAAGGLFF.

This chain links TRBV14 with TRBJ2-7, with a weak D call TRBD2 (6 bases). Germline CDR1 is SGHDN and CDR2 is FVKESK. Trimming left V 1 base short and J 10 bases short, with 17 bases between. The CDR3 length is 14 residues. CDR3 sequence reads: CASSQGGGICDQYF. The CDR3 nucleotides are TGTGCCAGCAGCCAAGGGGGCGGGATATGCGACCAGTACTTC.

This clonotype was observed at least ten times. The genes are TRBV5-6 and TRBJ1-5; D is possibly TRBD1 (5 bases). Deletions cut 4 bases from V and 2 bases from J, with 16 bases between. Germline CDR1 reads SGHDT; CDR2 reads YYEEEE. This CDR3 has 16 residues. CDR3 in amino acids: CASSHMGTGGNQPQHF. The CDR3 nucleotides read TGTGCCAGCAGCCACATGGGAACAGGTGGCAATCAGCCCCAGCATTTT.

This sequence joins TRBV15 and TRBJ1-3; D is undetermined. Germline-derived CDR1 and CDR2 are LNHNV and YYDKDF (reference sequence). V lost 1 base, J lost 1 base, and 14 bases lay in between. The CDR3 loop spans 17 amino acids. As DNA, the CDR3 is TGTGCCACCAGCAGAGGGGGATTTAGGAGATCTGGAAACACCATATATTTT. It yields the protein CATSRGGFRRSGNTIYF.

The table lists this clonotype with many counts. The chain carries TRBV7-3 and TRBJ2-1; 12 bases are a match to TRBD2. The V and J ends lost 5 bases and 8 bases, in that order; junction bases with no gene match: 7. The CDR3 covers 15 residues. Germline V gives CDR1 SGHTA, CDR2 FQGTGA. The CDR3 spells CASSLLAGGIDEQFF. DNA for the CDR3: TGTGCCAGCAGCCTACTAGCGGGAGGCATCGATGAGCAGTTCTTC.

This clonotype has just a few counts. The chain employs TRBV15 and TRBJ1-6; D unresolved. Trimming shortened V by 4 bases and J by 9 bases, and 16 bases separated the two germline ends. This CDR3 has 15 residues. From germline, CDR1 is LNHNV and CDR2 YYDKDF (reference sequence). The CDR3 sequence: CATSNPLLAGSPLHF. The CDR3 DNA sequence: TGTGCCACCAGCAACCCCCTCCTCGCGGGTTCACCCCTCCACTTT.

This rearrangement joins TRBV5-1 to TRBJ2-7; TRBD2 matches 8 bases. The junction had 6 bases not matched to a gene; V was cut back by 3 bases and J by 4 bases. The germline gives CDR1 SGHRS, CDR2 YFSETQ. The CDR3 is 14 residues long. The chain's CDR3 is CASSYSGERYEQYF. In DNA form, the CDR3 reads TGCGCCAGCAGCTATAGCGGGGAAAGGTACGAGCAGTACTTC. Based on the CDR3 plus reference TRBV5-1 and TRBJ2-7, the full variable domain is KAGVTQTPRYLIKTRGQQVTLSCSPISGHRSVSWYQQTPGQGLQFLFEYFSETQRNKGNFPGRFSGRQFSNSRSEMNVSTLELGDSALYLCASSYSGERYEQYFGPGTRLTVT.

The V call is TRBV10-3, the J call TRBJ1-1; possibly TRBD1 for D (6 bases). Germline V gene lookup returns CDR1 ENHRY and CDR2 SYGVKD. Trimming took off 9 bases at V and 1 base at J, with 18 bases between the two ends. This CDR3 has 15 residues. As DNA, the CDR3 is TGTGCCATTCGGCCCACAGGGAGTCGGAACACTGAAGCTTTCTTT. Translated, it gives CAIRPTGSRNTEAFF.